This record looks at one T cell receptor (beta chain) sequence and its context. Trimming pared 6 bases from V and 2 bases from J, leaving 14 bases between. Germline CDR1 is SNHLY and CDR2 is FYNNEI. This CDR3 comprises 15 residues. The data derive from a study of shared T cell receptors in the human thymus. TCRdb's table, derived via immunoSEQ multiplex PCR, lists solely in-frame clones and lacks some. The sample has 720,000 or so clones; over 75% are singletons. These records were also assigned to another study, of human thymus T cells. That paper states: Infants, healthy and Finnish, who were having corrective surgery for congenital heart defects served as donors. In thymic and blood repertoires alike, V and J usage looked biased.

The V and J genes are TRBV2 and TRBJ1-3; no clear D. The source material was thymocytes. The clonotype was recovered from a girl under three years old with a congenital heart defect. In DNA form, the CDR3 reads TGTGCCAGCAGCGCGAGTCGCGGGACTGGAAACACCATATATTTT. This translates into CASSASRGTGNTIYF.